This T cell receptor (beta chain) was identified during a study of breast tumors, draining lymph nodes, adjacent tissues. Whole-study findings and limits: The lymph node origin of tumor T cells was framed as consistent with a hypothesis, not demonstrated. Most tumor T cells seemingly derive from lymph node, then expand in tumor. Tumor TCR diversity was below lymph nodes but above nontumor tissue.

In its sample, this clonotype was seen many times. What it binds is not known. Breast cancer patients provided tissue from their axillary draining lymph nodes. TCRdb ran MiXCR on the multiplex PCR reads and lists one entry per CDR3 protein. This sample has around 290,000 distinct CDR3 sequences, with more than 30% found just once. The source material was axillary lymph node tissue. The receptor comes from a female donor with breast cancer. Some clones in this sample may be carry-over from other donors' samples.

The CDR3 bases are TGTGCCAGCAGCTTAAGTGAGGGGAGCTCCTACGAGCAGTACTTC. It is translated as CASSLSEGSSYEQYF. J is TRBJ2-7 and V is TRBV7-6; D tentatively reads TRBD1 or TRBD2 (5 bases each). Trimming shortened V by 2 bases and J by 0 bases, and 11 bases separated the two germline ends. Germline-derived CDR1 and CDR2 are SGHVS and FNYEAQ. CDR3 length: 15 amino acids.